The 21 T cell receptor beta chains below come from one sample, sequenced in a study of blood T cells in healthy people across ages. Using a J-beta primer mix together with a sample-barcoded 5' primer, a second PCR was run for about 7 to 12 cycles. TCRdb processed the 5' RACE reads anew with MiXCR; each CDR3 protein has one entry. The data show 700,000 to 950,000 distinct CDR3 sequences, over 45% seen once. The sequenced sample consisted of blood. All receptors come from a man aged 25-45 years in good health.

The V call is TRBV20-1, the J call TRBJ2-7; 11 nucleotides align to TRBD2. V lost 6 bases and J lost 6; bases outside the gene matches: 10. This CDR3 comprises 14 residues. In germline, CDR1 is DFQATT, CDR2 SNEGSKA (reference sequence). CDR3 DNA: TGCAGTGCCATACTAGCGGGAGTTAAGGGCGAGCAGTACTTC. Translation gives CSAILAGVKGEQYF.

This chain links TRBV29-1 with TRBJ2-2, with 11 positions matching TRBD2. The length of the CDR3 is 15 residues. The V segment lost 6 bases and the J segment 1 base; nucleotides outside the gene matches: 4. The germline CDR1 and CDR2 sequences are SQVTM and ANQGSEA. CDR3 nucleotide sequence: TGCAGCGTCGAGACTAGCGGGATGAACACCGGGGAGCTGTTTTTT. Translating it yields CSVETSGMNTGELFF.

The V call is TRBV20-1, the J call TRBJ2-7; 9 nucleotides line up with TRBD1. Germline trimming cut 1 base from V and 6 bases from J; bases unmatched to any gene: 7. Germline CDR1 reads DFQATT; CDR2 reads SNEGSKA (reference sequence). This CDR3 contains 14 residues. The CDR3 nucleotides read TGCAGTGCTAGAGGGAAACAGGGGGCGCCCGAGCAGTACTTC. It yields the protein CSARGKQGAPEQYF.

The CDR3 protein is CASSFEYPTDTQYF. The CDR3 bases are TGCGCCAGCAGCTTTGAGTACCCCACAGATACGCAGTATTTT. The chain uses TRBV5-1 and TRBJ2-3, with D unclear. CDR1 is SGHRS and CDR2 is YFSETQ in the germline V gene. V lost 2 bases and J 2 bases, leaving 9 bases between the germline ends. This CDR3 spans 14 amino acids.

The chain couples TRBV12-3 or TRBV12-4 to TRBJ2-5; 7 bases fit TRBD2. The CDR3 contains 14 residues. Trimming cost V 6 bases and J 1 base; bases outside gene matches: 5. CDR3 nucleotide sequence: TGTGCCAGCAGATCGGGACTACTCCAAGAGACCCAGTACTTC. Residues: CASRSGLLQETQYF.

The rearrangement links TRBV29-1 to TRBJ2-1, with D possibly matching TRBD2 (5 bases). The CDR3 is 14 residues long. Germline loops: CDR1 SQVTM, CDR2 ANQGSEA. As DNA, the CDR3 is TGCAGTACCTCACGGACTGAGTTACGCAATGAGCAGTTCTTC. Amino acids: CSTSRTELRNEQFF.

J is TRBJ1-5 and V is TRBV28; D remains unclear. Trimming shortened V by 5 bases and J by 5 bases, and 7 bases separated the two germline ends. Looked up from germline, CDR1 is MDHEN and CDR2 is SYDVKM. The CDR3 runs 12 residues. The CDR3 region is CASSDVDQPQHF. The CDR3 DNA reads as TGTGCCAGCAGTGACGTTGATCAGCCCCAGCATTTT.

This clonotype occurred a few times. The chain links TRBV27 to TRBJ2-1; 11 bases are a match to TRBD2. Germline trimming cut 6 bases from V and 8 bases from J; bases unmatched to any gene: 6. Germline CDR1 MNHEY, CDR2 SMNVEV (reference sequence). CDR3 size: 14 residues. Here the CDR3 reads CASRGLAVGDEQFF. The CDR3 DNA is TGTGCCAGCAGGGGACTAGCGGTTGGTGATGAGCAGTTCTTC.

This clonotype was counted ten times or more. This CDR3 is CASSRGAPYNEQFF. For the CDR3, the DNA is TGTGCCAGCAGCCGGGGGGCTCCCTACAATGAGCAGTTCTTC. The V gene is TRBV6-6, the J gene TRBJ2-1; a weak D match, TRBD2 (7 bases). V lost 6 bases and J lost 2, with 11 bases in between. The CDR3 consists of 14 residues. In germline, CDR1 is MNHNY, CDR2 SVGAGI (reference sequence).

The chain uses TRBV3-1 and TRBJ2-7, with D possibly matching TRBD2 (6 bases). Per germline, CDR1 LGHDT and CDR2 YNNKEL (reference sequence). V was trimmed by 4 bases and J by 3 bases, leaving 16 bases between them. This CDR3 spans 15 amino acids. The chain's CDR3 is CASSLRDGGNYEQYF. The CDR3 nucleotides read TGTGCCAGCAGCCTGAGGGACGGAGGGAACTACGAGCAGTACTTC.

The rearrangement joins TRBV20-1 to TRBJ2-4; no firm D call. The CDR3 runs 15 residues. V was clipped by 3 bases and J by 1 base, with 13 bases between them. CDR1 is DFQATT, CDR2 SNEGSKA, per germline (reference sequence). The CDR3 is CSASMMKAAKNIQYF. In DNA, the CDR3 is TGCAGTGCTAGTATGATGAAGGCGGCCAAAAACATTCAGTACTTC.

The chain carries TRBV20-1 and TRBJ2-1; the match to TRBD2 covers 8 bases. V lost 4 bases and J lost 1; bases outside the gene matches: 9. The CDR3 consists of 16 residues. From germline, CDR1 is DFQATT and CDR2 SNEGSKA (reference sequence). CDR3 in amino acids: CSATSTLAGSYNEQFF. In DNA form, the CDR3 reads TGCAGTGCTACCTCCACCTTAGCGGGATCCTACAATGAGCAGTTCTTC.

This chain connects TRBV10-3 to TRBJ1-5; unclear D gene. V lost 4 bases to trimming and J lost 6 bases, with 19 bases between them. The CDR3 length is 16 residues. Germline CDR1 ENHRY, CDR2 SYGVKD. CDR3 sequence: CAISGVVPGVGQPQHF. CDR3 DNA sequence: TGTGCCATCAGTGGTGTGGTGCCGGGAGTTGGTCAGCCCCAGCATTTT.

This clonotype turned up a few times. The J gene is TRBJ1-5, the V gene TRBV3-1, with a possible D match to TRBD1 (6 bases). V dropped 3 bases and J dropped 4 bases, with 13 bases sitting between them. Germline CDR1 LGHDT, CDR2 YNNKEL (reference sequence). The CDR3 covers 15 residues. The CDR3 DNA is TGTGCCAGCAGCCAGGGGGCCGGAGGGAATCAGCCCCAGCATTTT. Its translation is CASSQGAGGNQPQHF.

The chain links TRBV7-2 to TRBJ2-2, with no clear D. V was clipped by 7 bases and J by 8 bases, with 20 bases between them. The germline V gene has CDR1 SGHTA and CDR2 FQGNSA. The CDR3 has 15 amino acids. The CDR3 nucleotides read TGTGCCAGCAACCCATCTAGACCCCCGTCTGGGGAGCTGTTTTTT. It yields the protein CASNPSRPPSGELFF.

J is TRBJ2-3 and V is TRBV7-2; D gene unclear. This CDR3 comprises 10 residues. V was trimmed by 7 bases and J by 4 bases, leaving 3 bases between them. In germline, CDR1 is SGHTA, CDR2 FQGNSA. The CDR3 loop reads CASISDTQYF. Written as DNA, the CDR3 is TGTGCCAGCATCTCAGATACGCAGTATTTT.

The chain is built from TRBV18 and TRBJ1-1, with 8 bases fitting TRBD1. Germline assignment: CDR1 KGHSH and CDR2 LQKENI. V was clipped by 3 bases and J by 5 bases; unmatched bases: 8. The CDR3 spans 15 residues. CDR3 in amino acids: CASSPQGARGTEAFF. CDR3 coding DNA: TGTGCCAGCTCACCCCAGGGGGCCAGGGGGACTGAAGCTTTCTTT.

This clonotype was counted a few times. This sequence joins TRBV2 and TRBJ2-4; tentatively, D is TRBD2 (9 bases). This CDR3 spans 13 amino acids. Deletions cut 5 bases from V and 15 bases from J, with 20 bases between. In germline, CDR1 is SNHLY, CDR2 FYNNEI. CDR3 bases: TGTGCCAGCAGTCAATCTAGCGGGACAGGATGGTACTTC. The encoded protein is CASSQSSGTGWYF.

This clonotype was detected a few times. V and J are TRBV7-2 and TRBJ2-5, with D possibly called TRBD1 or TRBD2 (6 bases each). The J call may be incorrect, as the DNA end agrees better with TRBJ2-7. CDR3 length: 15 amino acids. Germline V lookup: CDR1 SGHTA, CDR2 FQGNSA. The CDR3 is CASSQTQGRRYEQYF. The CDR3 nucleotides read TGTGCCAGCAGCCAGACCCAGGGGAGGAGGTACGAGCAGTACTTC.

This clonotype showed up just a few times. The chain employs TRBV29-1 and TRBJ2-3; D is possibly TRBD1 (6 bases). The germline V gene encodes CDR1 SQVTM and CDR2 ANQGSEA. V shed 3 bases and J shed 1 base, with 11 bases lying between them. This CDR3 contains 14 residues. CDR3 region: CSVDGGAGTDTQYF. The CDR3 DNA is TGCAGCGTTGATGGGGGCGCGGGCACAGATACGCAGTATTTT.

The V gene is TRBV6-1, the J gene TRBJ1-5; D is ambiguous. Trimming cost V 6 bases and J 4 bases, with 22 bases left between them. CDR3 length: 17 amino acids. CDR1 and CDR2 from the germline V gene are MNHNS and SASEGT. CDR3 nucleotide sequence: TGTGCCAGCAGATTGGCCGGGGAATCGGTGACAAATCAGCCCCAGCATTTT. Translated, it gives CASRLAGESVTNQPQHF.